These 29 T cell receptor beta chains were all obtained from the same sample, sequenced in a study of blood T cell repertoires in COVID-19. TCRdb's table, derived via immunoSEQ multiplex PCR, lists solely in-frame clones and lacks some. The sample lists some 250,000 clones; roughly 80% were seen once. Sequencing used peripheral blood. These receptors came from a woman between 55 and 75 years old with active or convalescent COVID-19.

This clone was recorded a few times. The V and J genes are TRBV7-5 and TRBJ1-1. TRBV7-5 is a known pseudogene. There are 14 residues in the CDR3. The CDR3 sequence is CARSWGLQNTEAFF. The CDR3 nucleotides are TGTGCCAGAAGCTGGGGACTTCAGAACACTGAAGCTTTCTTT.

The gene calls are TRBV30 and TRBJ2-1; D is uncertain. Germline V gene sequence: CDR1 GTSNPN, CDR2 SVGIG (reference sequence). V was trimmed by 4 bases and J by 9 bases, leaving 13 bases between them. The CDR3 totals 12 residues. CDR3 nucleotide sequence: TGTGCCTGGACTTCAAGCCCTGGTGAGCAGTTCTTC. This encodes CAWTSSPGEQFF.

The chain carries TRBV7-9 and TRBJ1-4, with TRBD1 as a possible D gene (5 bases). V lost 4 bases to trimming and J lost 1 base, with 16 bases between them. Germline loops: CDR1 SEHNR, CDR2 FQNEAQ (reference sequence). This CDR3 has 17 amino acids. The chain's CDR3 is CASSSRGEGRTNEKLFF. The CDR3 bases are TGTGCCAGCAGCTCCCGGGGGGAGGGACGAACTAATGAAAAACTGTTTTTT.

The chain uses TRBV19 and TRBJ2-5, with 10 bases fitting TRBD2. Looked up from germline, CDR1 is LNHDA and CDR2 is SQIVND (reference sequence). The V gene end was trimmed by 1 base and the J gene end by 5 bases; junction bases not matched to a gene: 7. CDR3 length: 16 amino acids. The CDR3 bases are TGTGCCAGTAGTATAGGGAGTAGCGGGGGGTCGGAGACCCAGTACTTC. Its protein is CASSIGSSGGSETQYF.

CDR3 sequence (DNA): TGTGCCAGCAGCGCGGAAGGAGGACTGGGCTATGGCTACACCTTC. It is translated as CASSAEGGLGYGYTF. The rearrangement joins TRBV9 to TRBJ1-2; D gene unclear. This CDR3 is built from 15 residues. Trimming stripped 3 bases from V and 4 bases from J, with 16 bases between. Germline CDR1 SGDLS, CDR2 YYNGEE.

This clone appeared once. The chain is built from TRBV19 and TRBJ2-2, with TRBD2 matching over 9 bases. J lost 0 bases, V lost 3 bases, and 2 bases had no gene match. This CDR3 has 16 residues. The V gene's germline CDR1 is LNHDA and CDR2 SQIVND (reference sequence). DNA for the CDR3: TGTGCCAGTAGTATTGTAGCGGGGGCGAACACCGGGGAGCTGTTTTTT. Protein product: CASSIVAGANTGELFF.

This clone was detected only once. This rearrangement joins TRBV30 to TRBJ1-3, with a tentative D call TRBD1 (6 bases). CDR3 length: 16 amino acids. CDR1 and CDR2 (germline): GTSNPN, SVGIG (reference sequence). V was trimmed by 3 bases and J by 2 bases, leaving 17 bases between them. CDR3 DNA sequence: TGTGCCTGGAGAGTTGTGGGGCAGGGGACTGGAAACACCATATATTTT. Translation gives CAWRVVGQGTGNTIYF.

The rearrangement uses TRBV19 and TRBJ2-2; weak D call: TRBD2 (5 bases). This CDR3 comprises 14 residues. Germline-derived CDR1 and CDR2 are LNHDA and SQIVND (reference sequence). The ends were cut back, 5 bases at V and 2 bases at J, with 9 bases in the middle. CDR3 in amino acids: CASSARGNTGELFF. The CDR3 DNA reads as TGTGCCAGTAGTGCCCGGGGAAACACCGGGGAGCTGTTTTTT.

This chain joins TRBV6-5 and TRBJ2-2; D is unclear. V was cut by 0 bases and J by 0 bases, with 8 bases left in between. Looked up from germline, CDR1 is MNHEY and CDR2 is SVGAGI. The length of the CDR3 is 16 residues. The CDR3 nucleotides read TGTGCCAGCAGTTACTCGGCGGAAGCGAACACCGGGGAGCTGTTTTTT. Amino acids: CASSYSAEANTGELFF.

The rearrangement links TRBV10-1 to TRBJ2-2, with 10 bases lining up with TRBD2. Trimming cost V 5 bases and J 4 bases; bases outside gene matches: 7. Germline V lookup: CDR1 WNHNN, CDR2 SYGVQD (reference sequence). CDR3 length: 16 residues. Here the CDR3 reads CASSPSSGGATGELFF. The CDR3 coding sequence is TGCGCCAGCAGTCCTTCTAGCGGGGGCGCCACCGGGGAGCTGTTTTTT.

V gene TRBV7-2 combines with J gene TRBJ2-3, with TRBD2 matching over 10 bases. Germline V CDR1 and CDR2: SGHTA, FQGNSA. The CDR3 spans 16 residues. V shed 1 base, J shed 1 base, and the junction held 2 bases outside the gene matches. CDR3 DNA: TGTGCCAGCAGCTTAGTGGGGACTAGCGGCACAGATACGCAGTATTTT. This translates into CASSLVGTSGTDTQYF.

The chain links TRBV2 to TRBJ1-2; the match to TRBD1 covers 8 bases. CDR3 size: 13 residues. V trimming: 3 bases; J trimming: 6 bases; junction bases outside the gene matches: 3. In germline, CDR1 is SNHLY, CDR2 FYNNEI. CDR3 loop: CASSDRGLHGYTF. DNA of the CDR3: TGTGCCAGCAGTGACAGGGGGCTGCATGGCTACACCTTC. Supplemented by reference TRBV2 and TRBJ1-2, the full variable domain reads EPEVTQTPSHQVTQMGQEVILRCVPISNHLYFYWYRQILGQKVEFLVSFYNNEISEKSEIFDDQFSVERPDGSNFTLKIRSTKLEDSAMYFCASSDRGLHGYTFGSGTRLTVV.

V gene TRBV11-2 combines with J gene TRBJ2-2, with 8 positions matching TRBD2. Trimming cost V 4 bases and J 0 bases; bases outside gene matches: 7. The CDR3 extends over 17 amino acids. The germline gives CDR1 SGHAT, CDR2 FQNNGV. CDR3 nucleotides: TGTGCCAGCAGCTGGAATAGCGGGGCTGCGAACACCGGGGAGCTGTTTTTT. This encodes CASSWNSGAANTGELFF.

This chain joins TRBV2 and TRBJ2-2, with 10 bases matching TRBD1. CDR1 is SNHLY, CDR2 FYNNEI, per germline. The length of the CDR3 is 15 residues. J was trimmed by 1 base and V by 10 bases; bases with no gene match: 6. DNA of the CDR3: TGTGCCACCGGGACAGGGGATCAGAACACCGGGGAGCTGTTTTTT. Its translation: CATGTGDQNTGELFF.

The genes are TRBV19 and TRBJ1-6, with TRBD1 matching 8 bases. J gave up 7 bases and V 3 bases, and 2 bases lay outside the gene matches. This CDR3 comprises 14 residues. The V gene's germline CDR1 is LNHDA and CDR2 SQIVND (reference sequence). This CDR3 is CASSIQGANSPLHF. CDR3 sequence (DNA): TGTGCCAGTAGTATTCAGGGGGCAAATTCACCCCTCCACTTT.

This chain links TRBV4-1 with TRBJ2-4; maybe TRBD1 (6 bases). This CDR3 contains 17 residues. Germline V gives CDR1 MGHRA, CDR2 YSYEKL. V was pared by 1 base and J by 0 bases, with 13 bases between. CDR3 nucleotide sequence: TGCGCCAGCAGCCAAGGCCTACAGGGATTAGCCAAAAACATTCAGTACTTC. Protein: CASSQGLQGLAKNIQYF.

The chain couples TRBV18 to TRBJ1-1; D remains unclear. The germline gives CDR1 KGHSH, CDR2 LQKENI. Trimming cost V 3 bases and J 1 base, with 9 bases left between them. The CDR3 consists of 14 residues. CDR3 protein: CASSPIQRNTEAFF. In nucleotides, the CDR3 is TGTGCCAGCTCACCTATACAGAGGAACACTGAAGCTTTCTTT.

This clone came up once. The gene calls are TRBV5-1 and TRBJ2-5; 13 bases match TRBD2. V trimming: 5 bases; J trimming: 5 bases; junction bases outside the gene matches: 6. The CDR3 loop spans 15 amino acids. Germline loops: CDR1 SGHRS, CDR2 YFSETQ. The CDR3 protein is CASRRGTSGVETQYF. The CDR3 nucleotides are TGCGCCAGCAGACGGGGGACTAGCGGGGTGGAGACCCAGTACTTC.

The chain recombines TRBV2 with TRBJ1-4; the D gene is possibly TRBD1 (6 bases). CDR1 and CDR2 (germline): SNHLY, FYNNEI. This CDR3 region has 12 residues. Here the CDR3 DNA reads TGTGTCATGGGCAGGGGATCCGAAAAACTGTTTTTT. Residues: CVMGRGSEKLFF.

The chain is built from TRBV23-1 and TRBJ1-1; D perhaps matches TRBD1 (6 bases). TRBV23-1 falls under the ORF class, with uncertain function. Trimming left V 6 bases short and J 8 bases short, with 10 bases between. The CDR3 is made up of 11 amino acids. The CDR3 is CASSETGEAFF. CDR3 bases: TGCGCCAGCAGCGAAACAGGGGAAGCTTTCTTT.

The chain has TRBV3-1 (or the pseudogene TRBV3-2) and TRBJ2-5; 15 bases align to TRBD2. This CDR3 spans 19 amino acids. The germline CDR1 and CDR2 sequences are LGHDT and YNNKEL (reference sequence). V was pared by 4 bases and J by 5 bases, with 14 bases of the junction left unmatched. CDR3 region: CASSLGLAGGSYLGETQYF. For the CDR3, the DNA is TGTGCCAGCAGCCTCGGACTAGCGGGGGGGTCCTATCTTGGGGAGACCCAGTACTTC.

The genes are TRBV3-1 (or the pseudogene TRBV3-2) and TRBJ1-3, with a possible D match to TRBD1 (5 bases). Germline CDR1 is LGHDT and CDR2 is YNNKEL (reference sequence). The CDR3 sequence is 15 residues long. With 0 bases removed from V and 2 bases from J, the gap between germline ends came to 8 bases. The CDR3, as DNA: TGTGCCAGCAGCCAAGATCTGGGGCCTGGAAACACCATATATTTT. Its protein is CASSQDLGPGNTIYF.

This clone turned up a few times. The J gene is TRBJ2-6, the V gene TRBV27, with TRBD1 matching 8 bases. The CDR3 sequence is 14 residues long. V was pared by 10 bases and J by 2 bases, with 4 bases of the junction left unmatched. CDR1 is MNHEY, CDR2 SMNVEV, per germline (reference sequence). The CDR3, as DNA: TGTGCCATTGCACAGGGGGCTGGGGCCAACGTCCTGACTTTC. Translated: CAIAQGAGANVLTF.

The table lists this clone with a count of one. This rearrangement joins TRBV5-1 to TRBJ1-2, with TRBD1 as a possible D gene (5 bases). Trimming took off 0 bases at V and 7 bases at J, with 10 bases between the two ends. CDR3 size: 13 residues. Per the germline V gene, CDR1 is SGHRS and CDR2 is YFSETQ. DNA for the CDR3: TGCGCCAGCAGCTTGGGGGGCTCTAGTGGCTACACCTTC. Translating it yields CASSLGGSSGYTF.

The genes are TRBV27 and TRBJ1-3, with D possibly matching TRBD1 (5 bases). Looked up from germline, CDR1 is MNHEY and CDR2 is SMNVEV (reference sequence). The CDR3 runs 14 residues. With 3 bases removed from V and 3 bases from J, the gap between germline ends came to 9 bases. The CDR3 is CASSFQGVGNTIYF. The CDR3, as DNA: TGTGCCAGCAGTTTCCAAGGGGTTGGAAACACCATATATTTT.

V is TRBV30 and J is TRBJ1-4; 10 bases agree with TRBD1. Germline loops: CDR1 GTSNPN, CDR2 SVGIG (reference sequence). CDR3 length: 18 residues. V lost 2 bases, J lost 3 bases, and 12 bases stayed unmatched. CDR3 nucleotide sequence: TGTGCCTGGAGTACGATGACAGGGGGCGCGAGGGCTAATGAAAAACTGTTTTTT. Translated, it gives CAWSTMTGGARANEKLFF.

The V gene is TRBV4-1, the J gene TRBJ2-2; the D gene is possibly TRBD2 (7 bases). The CDR3 runs 17 residues. Germline V gene sequence: CDR1 MGHRA, CDR2 YSYEKL. The ends were cut back, 4 bases at V and 4 bases at J, with 19 bases in the middle. The CDR3 DNA is TGCGCCAGCAGCCCGCGTCATGCGGGGGCAATCACCGGGGAGCTGTTTTTT. Its protein product is CASSPRHAGAITGELFF.

This clone was observed a single time. This chain connects TRBV6-5 to TRBJ2-7; 9 nucleotides line up with TRBD1. V lost 6 bases and J lost 2; bases outside the gene matches: 5. CDR3 length equals 14 residues. CDR1 MNHEY and CDR2 SVGAGI come from the germline V gene. The CDR3 loop is CASRATGGTYEQYF. CDR3 DNA: TGTGCCAGCAGGGCGACAGGGGGGACCTACGAGCAGTACTTC.

The V gene is TRBV5-1, the J gene TRBJ2-1, with TRBD2 identical over 9 bases. This CDR3 spans 15 amino acids. V lost 4 bases to trimming and J lost 4 bases; unmatched junction nucleotides: 6. Germline CDR1 and CDR2: SGHRS and YFSETQ. In nucleotides, the CDR3 is TGCGCCAGCAGCCACGGACTAGCGCGGTACAATGAGCAGTTCTTC. Its translation is CASSHGLARYNEQFF.